This passage covers 2 T cell receptor beta chains from one sample sequenced in a study of OX40 agonist ivuxolimab in advanced cancers. Only in-frame clones appear in the TCRdb table, and some are missing; sequencing was by immunoSEQ multiplex PCR. The profile shows about 48,000 clones, approximately 87% of them singletons. The sample was CD4+ or CD8+ T cells sorted from blood, taken in a trial of the OX40 agonist ivuxolimab. All receptors come from an adult with an advanced solid tumor such as melanoma, head and neck, liver or kidney cancer.

The chain combines TRBV27 with TRBJ2-3; possibly TRBD2 for D (6 bases). Germline V CDR1 and CDR2: MNHEY, SMNVEV (reference sequence). The V end was cut by 6 bases, the J end by 1 base, with 14 bases between. The CDR3 is 15 amino acids. The chain's CDR3 is CASSLSGLGTDTQYF. The CDR3 nucleotides are TGTGCCAGCAGCCTTAGCGGTTTGGGCACAGATACGCAGTATTTT.

This chain uses TRBV18 with TRBJ1-1; D uncertain. The CDR3 has 12 amino acids. Deletions cut 4 bases from V and 2 bases from J, with 5 bases between. Germline CDR1 and CDR2: KGHSH and LQKENI. The CDR3 here is CASSLTNTEAFF. The CDR3 region has the DNA TGTGCCAGCTCACTAACAAACACTGAAGCTTTCTTT.